The sample holds a few counts of the clone carrying this T cell receptor (beta chain). Its antigen is still unknown. This entry comes from a study of T cells in Graves' hyperthyroidism and ophthalmopathy. Regions amplified from RNA transcripts were the TCR beta CDR3 regions. During a first-round RT-PCR of the TCR CDR3, the HTBI primer set was used. TCRdb reanalysed the multiplex PCR reads using MiXCR and keeps one entry per CDR3 protein. The table lists about 540,000 distinct CDR3 sequences, around 45% of them singletons, with roughly 8.2% in the top ten. CDR1 and CDR2 (germline): SGHDN, FVKESK. V lost 0 bases and J 6 bases, leaving 12 bases between the germline ends. The CDR3 totals 14 residues. The authors deemed Graves' hyperthyroidism stable absent ophthalmopathy progression within 18 months. Each patient was aged 18 to 65 and had newly diagnosed hyperthyroidism of under 2 months' duration. Exclusion followed for patients with uncontrolled infection, other autoimmune disease, pregnancy or lactation.

Whole-study results and caveats: The model foresaw ophthalmopathy a median around seven months prior to onset.

This clonotype originated in a woman aged 18-35 years with Graves' hyperthyroidism. The V and J genes are TRBV14 and TRBJ2-7; D tentatively fits TRBD1 or TRBD2 (6 bases each). The sequencing input was peripheral blood or thyroid tissue (not recorded which). This chain's CDR3 is CASSQEGGRGEQYF. In DNA form, the CDR3 reads TGTGCCAGCAGCCAAGAAGGGGGGAGAGGCGAGCAGTACTTC.